This T cell receptor beta chain was observed in a study of technical replicates of blood from several donors. This CDR3 contains 13 residues. Germline V gene data show CDR1 as LNHNV and CDR2 as YYDKDF (reference sequence). V was shortened by 2 bases and J by 3 bases, with 8 bases between the two germline ends. The data were produced by immunoSEQ multiplex PCR, yet TCRdb's version contains in-frame clones alone and is incomplete. The repertoire holds roughly 72,000 clones, 96% seen once, with approximately 0.3% in the top ten. Specimen: T cells isolated from PBMCs. This clonotype was sampled from a human donor in good health. This chain connects TRBV15 to TRBJ2-7, with D unclear. The CDR3 DNA follows: TGTGCCACCAGCAGACAGATTGGCTACGAGCAGTACTTC. Its translation is CATSRQIGYEQYF. The entire variable domain, with the rest obtained from reference TRBV15 and TRBJ2-7, is as follows: DAMVIQNPRYQVTQFGKPVTLSCSQTLNHNVMYWYQQKSSQAPKLLFHYYDKDFNNEADTPDNFQSRRPNTSFCFLDIRSPGLGDTAMYLCATSRQIGYEQYFGPGTRLTVT.